Shown below are 22 T cell receptor beta chains from a single sample sequenced in a study of identical twins. TCRdb independently ran MiXCR on the 5' RACE reads; one entry per CDR3 protein. The sample yields 550,000 to 800,000 distinct CDR3 sequences, roughly 7.2% seen once. The data also belong to a second study, concerning yellow fever vaccine responses in identical twins.

Sequenced: PBMCs. Receptors were obtained from a woman aged 18-29 years in good health.

This clonotype was seen a handful of times. This chain uses TRBV20-1 with TRBJ2-7, with 8 bases matching TRBD2. The CDR3 is 14 amino acids. The V gene's germline CDR1 is DFQATT and CDR2 SNEGSKA (reference sequence). The V and J ends lost 3 bases and 2 bases, in that order; junction bases with no gene match: 6. The CDR3 here is CSARGTSRAYEQYF. In DNA, the CDR3 is TGCAGTGCTAGGGGGACTAGTAGAGCCTACGAGCAGTACTTC.

This clonotype appeared many times. The chain joins TRBV12-3 or TRBV12-4 to TRBJ1-2, with unresolved D. V was cut by 5 bases and J by 7 bases, with 14 bases left in between. The CDR3 contains 13 residues. CDR3 bases: TGTGCCAGCAGTCATTCAGGTACCGCTGGCTACACCTTC. Amino acids: CASSHSGTAGYTF.

This clonotype has more than one count but fewer than ten. The V call is TRBV20-1, the J call TRBJ2-3; the match to TRBD2 covers 9 bases. Germline CDR1 is DFQATT and CDR2 is SNEGSKA (reference sequence). The CDR3 contains 14 residues. V was pared by 3 bases and J by 5 bases, with 6 bases of the junction left unmatched. This CDR3 reads CSASASGAGDTQYF. The CDR3 bases are TGCAGTGCTAGCGCTAGCGGGGCAGGAGATACGCAGTATTTT.

The chain uses TRBV20-1 and TRBJ2-1, with D possibly matching TRBD2 (5 bases). CDR1 is DFQATT and CDR2 is SNEGSKA in the germline V gene (reference sequence). The V gene lost 1 base and the J gene lost 4 bases, with 17 bases spanning the gap. The CDR3 spans 16 residues. CDR3 sequence reads: CSARAPARRSYNEQFF. The CDR3 DNA follows: TGCAGTGCTAGAGCCCCGGCCAGGAGGAGTTACAATGAGCAGTTCTTC.

The V gene is TRBV4-1, the J gene TRBJ1-2, with D possibly matching TRBD1 (5 bases). Germline V gene data show CDR1 as MGHRA and CDR2 as YSYEKL. This CDR3 region has 15 residues. Trimming cost V 1 base and J 5 bases, with 14 bases left between them. CDR3: CASSQGTTATYGYTF. The CDR3 nucleotides are TGCGCCAGCAGCCAAGGGACGACAGCGACGTATGGCTACACCTTC.

This clonotype was counted between two and nine times. The V gene is TRBV11-2, the J gene TRBJ1-1; D gene unclear. The germline CDR1 and CDR2 sequences are SGHAT and FQNNGV. The CDR3 totals 15 residues. Trimming cost V 5 bases and J 4 bases, with 17 bases left between them. The CDR3 sequence: CASSQSNLVGTEAFF. CDR3 bases: TGTGCCAGCAGCCAGAGTAACTTGGTTGGCACTGAAGCTTTCTTT.

Remarks on this clonotype: One end of the junction varies from germline; a read error may be responsible. The chain links TRBV7-9 to TRBJ1-1; D unclear. Germline V CDR1 and CDR2: SEHNR, FQNEAQ (reference sequence). The length of the CDR3 is 13 residues. The CDR3 spells CASSGSLNTGAFF. CDR3 DNA: TGTGCCAGCAGCGGGTCTCTTAACACTGGAGCTTTCTTT.

The gene calls are TRBV27 and TRBJ2-7; 11 bases line up with TRBD1. CDR1 is MNHEY and CDR2 is SMNVEV in the germline V gene (reference sequence). The V gene end was trimmed by 6 bases and the J gene end by 1 base; junction bases not matched to a gene: 8. This CDR3 is 16 amino acids long. This CDR3 is CASRPYRDRGSYEQYF. CDR3 bases: TGTGCCAGCAGGCCTTACCGGGACAGGGGGTCCTACGAGCAGTACTTC.

This clonotype was seen more than once but under ten times. The chain is built from TRBV5-4 and TRBJ2-3, with TRBD2 identical over 10 bases. Looked up from germline, CDR1 is SGHNT and CDR2 is YYREEE (reference sequence). The CDR3 covers 14 residues. V trimming: 4 bases; J trimming: 5 bases; junction bases outside the gene matches: 4. Here the CDR3 DNA reads TGTGCCAGCAGCCCAGGGACTAGCGAAGATACGCAGTATTTT. Protein: CASSPGTSEDTQYF.

The table lists this clonotype with a few counts. The chain has TRBV2 and TRBJ1-5; 9 bases agree with TRBD1. CDR3 size: 15 residues. With 6 bases clipped from V and 2 bases from J, the junction kept 5 bases outside the gene matches. CDR1 and CDR2 from the germline V gene are SNHLY and FYNNEI. Written as DNA, the CDR3 is TGTGCCAGCAGAGAACAGGGGGCCGGCAATCAGCCCCAGCATTTT. It translates to CASREQGAGNQPQHF.

Ten or more counts support this clonotype. The V and J genes are TRBV12-3 or TRBV12-4 and TRBJ1-1; maybe TRBD1 (5 bases). The V and J ends lost 8 bases and 3 bases respectively, with 16 bases between them. This CDR3 has 14 residues. The CDR3 nucleotides read TGTGCCAGCGGCCTTTGGGGAGGGGACACTGAAGCTTTCTTT. Translating it yields CASGLWGGDTEAFF.

V and J are TRBV27 and TRBJ2-2; TRBD1 aligns across 9 bases. After removal of 3 bases from V and 5 bases from J, the junction contained 10 bases not matched to a gene. CDR1 and CDR2 from the germline V gene are MNHEY and SMNVEV (reference sequence). This CDR3 is 17 amino acids long. CDR3 sequence reads: CASSLVVGTGSTGELFF. The CDR3 bases are TGTGCCAGCAGTTTGGTGGTCGGGACAGGGAGTACCGGGGAGCTGTTTTTT.

This clonotype was counted ten times or more. This chain joins TRBV18 and TRBJ2-3; no firm D call. The germline V and J ends were trimmed by 3 bases and 6 bases, with 4 bases remaining between them. This CDR3 contains 11 residues. Germline values: CDR1 KGHSH, CDR2 LQKENI. CDR3 nucleotide sequence: TGTGCCAGCTCACCGGGGGATACGCAGTATTTT. Its protein is CASSPGDTQYF.

This rearrangement joins TRBV5-1 to TRBJ1-4, with D unclear. Trimming pared 0 bases from V and 1 base from J, leaving 7 bases between. Germline values: CDR1 SGHRS, CDR2 YFSETQ. The CDR3 runs 15 residues. CDR3 in DNA: TGCGCCAGCAGCTTGGGGACGGAAACTAATGAAAAACTGTTTTTT. Amino acid sequence: CASSLGTETNEKLFF.

This clonotype was detected a few times. CDR3 DNA: TGCGCCAGCAGCTTGAGGCTAGCGGATAACAATGAGCAGTTCTTC. Protein product: CASSLRLADNNEQFF. The gene calls are TRBV5-1 and TRBJ2-1, with 7 bases lining up with TRBD2. The germline CDR1 and CDR2 sequences are SGHRS and YFSETQ. The CDR3 runs to 15 residues. V shed 1 base, J shed 5 bases, and the junction held 6 bases outside the gene matches.

V is TRBV19 and J is TRBJ1-6; 9 bases align to TRBD1. J lost 7 bases, V lost 3 bases, and 4 bases had no gene match. The V gene's germline CDR1 is LNHDA and CDR2 SQIVND (reference sequence). The CDR3 contains 15 residues. In DNA form, the CDR3 reads TGTGCCAGTAGTATGGACAGGGGATCCAATTCACCCCTCCACTTT. It yields the protein CASSMDRGSNSPLHF.

This clonotype appeared a few times. The rearrangement uses TRBV27 and TRBJ2-7; 7 bases fit TRBD2. The CDR3 runs to 12 residues. Germline V gene data show CDR1 as MNHEY and CDR2 as SMNVEV (reference sequence). J gave up 6 bases and V 2 bases, and 1 base lay outside the gene matches. For the CDR3, the DNA is TGTGCCAGCAGTTTAGGGGAGGGCGAGCAGTACTTC. It codes for CASSLGEGEQYF.

The chain uses TRBV27 and TRBJ1-5, with unresolved D. The germline V and J ends were trimmed by 0 bases and 4 bases, with 4 bases remaining between them. Germline CDR1 is MNHEY and CDR2 is SMNVEV (reference sequence). This CDR3 has 13 amino acids. In nucleotides, the CDR3 is TGTGCCAGCAGTTTATCAATGAATCAGCCCCAGCATTTT. Amino acid sequence: CASSLSMNQPQHF.

This clonotype was counted a few times. This chain joins TRBV11-2 and TRBJ2-1; 11 bases align to TRBD2. The CDR3 is 16 amino acids. Germline V gives CDR1 SGHAT, CDR2 FQNNGV. V lost 4 bases, J lost 6 bases, and 8 bases stayed unmatched. The chain's CDR3 is CASSSSSTSGGNEQFF. The CDR3 nucleotides read TGTGCCAGCAGCTCCTCCAGTACTAGCGGGGGCAATGAGCAGTTCTTC.

The sample holds a few counts of this clonotype. The genes are TRBV10-3 and TRBJ2-1; no reliable D call. The CDR3 length is 13 residues. Trimming took 2 bases from V and 3 from J, leaving 5 bases between them. CDR1 and CDR2 from the germline V gene are ENHRY and SYGVKD. CDR3 sequence reads: CAISERDYNEQFF. CDR3 bases: TGTGCCATCAGTGAGAGGGACTACAATGAGCAGTTCTTC.

This clonotype was seen repeatedly, ten times or more. This chain joins TRBV4-1 and TRBJ2-7, with TRBD1 matching 11 bases. J was trimmed by 2 bases and V by 6 bases; bases with no gene match: 3. The CDR3 consists of 14 residues. CDR1 and CDR2 (germline): MGHRA, YSYEKL. The CDR3 loop is CASSQGQGAYEQYF. In DNA form, the CDR3 reads TGCGCCAGCAGTCAGGGACAGGGGGCCTACGAGCAGTACTTC.

This rearrangement joins TRBV6-5 to TRBJ1-6; D uncertain. The CDR3 has 14 amino acids. Trimming pared 4 bases from V and 6 bases from J, leaving 10 bases between. The germline gives CDR1 MNHEY, CDR2 SVGAGI. CDR3 protein: CASSFLNFNSPLHF. The CDR3 DNA is TGTGCCAGCAGTTTCTTGAACTTTAATTCACCCCTCCACTTT.